Listed here are 8 T cell receptor beta chains from one sample, sequenced in a study of intratumoral heterogeneity in liver cancer. Method: immunoSEQ multiplex PCR; TCRdb's copy keeps in-frame clones and lacks some. The sample lists just over 20,000 clones, roughly 73% seen once, with 17% in the top ten. The sequencing here drew on tumor-adjacent normal tissue, taken before any cancer treatment. Receptors originate from a woman between 65 and 79 years old with hepatocellular carcinoma.

The chain recombines TRBV12-3 or TRBV12-4 with TRBJ1-1; D remains unclear. V lost 7 bases, J lost 1 base, and 10 bases lay in between. CDR3 length: 13 amino acids. CDR3 sequence (DNA): TGTGCCAGCACCCCCCCATCGAACACTGAAGCTTTCTTT. Amino acids: CASTPPSNTEAFF.

The chain has TRBV6-1 and TRBJ1-1, with 7 bases matching TRBD1. V was pared by 5 bases and J by 5 bases, with 5 bases of the junction left unmatched. CDR3 size: 13 residues. Germline V gene data show CDR1 as MNHNS and CDR2 as SASEGT. CDR3 in amino acids: CASSRQGGTEAFF. The DNA for the CDR3 is TGTGCCAGCAGTAGACAGGGAGGGACTGAAGCTTTCTTT.

This clone showed up just once. The chain couples TRBV6-5 to TRBJ1-5; D call uncertain. Germline V gene sequence: CDR1 MNHEY, CDR2 SVGAGI. Trimming stripped 3 bases from V and 2 bases from J, with 8 bases between. The CDR3 spans 14 residues. In nucleotides, the CDR3 is TGTGCCAGCAGTTATGGGCAGGGCAATCAGCCCCAGCATTTT. Amino acids: CASSYGQGNQPQHF.

This clone has only a few counts. V gene TRBV2 combines with J gene TRBJ2-7, with D tentatively TRBD2 (6 bases). This CDR3 is built from 12 residues. CDR1 and CDR2 (germline): SNHLY, FYNNEI. Trimming shortened V by 8 bases and J by 3 bases, and 11 bases separated the two germline ends. The CDR3 here is CASGGTNYEQYF. CDR3 in DNA: TGTGCCAGCGGGGGGACGAACTACGAGCAGTACTTC. The full variable domain, in which reference TRBV2 and TRBJ2-7 provide the parts outside the CDR3, is EPEVTQTPSHQVTQMGQEVILRCVPISNHLYFYWYRQILGQKVEFLVSFYNNEISEKSEIFDDQFSVERPDGSNFTLKIRSTKLEDSAMYFCASGGTNYEQYFGPGTRLTVT.

By sample fraction, this clone is medium-sized (0.01 to 0.1%). Other DNA sequences in this sample translate to the same CDR3. J is TRBJ2-5 and V is TRBV27, with 9 bases matching TRBD2. The germline V gene has CDR1 MNHEY and CDR2 SMNVEV (reference sequence). The CDR3 is 14 amino acids. V gave up 5 bases and J gave up 4 bases; unmatched junction bases: 5. This CDR3 reads CASSGTSGRETQYF. The CDR3 DNA follows: TGTGCCAGCAGTGGCACTAGCGGGCGAGAGACCCAGTACTTC.

The CDR3: CATSARRGQPQHF. CDR3 sequence (DNA): TGTGCCACCAGTGCCAGGCGAGGTCAGCCCCAGCATTTT. The J gene is TRBJ1-5, the V gene TRBV24-1; D is ambiguous. The CDR3 contains 13 residues. V lost 5 bases and J 6 bases, leaving 10 bases between the germline ends. The germline V gene has CDR1 KGHDR and CDR2 SFDVKD.

This sequence joins TRBV24-1 and TRBJ2-3; D gene ambiguous. Germline CDR1 and CDR2: KGHDR and SFDVKD. The CDR3 has 13 residues. V was cut by 1 base and J by 6 bases, with 7 bases left in between. Written as DNA, the CDR3 is TGTGCCACCAGTGATTTAAGTTGGGATACGCAGTATTTT. Translation: CATSDLSWDTQYF.

The V gene is TRBV4-1, the J gene TRBJ2-3; 8 bases line up with TRBD2. V lost 1 base, J lost 5 bases, and 11 bases stayed unmatched. Germline V lookup: CDR1 MGHRA, CDR2 YSYEKL. The CDR3 is made up of 17 amino acids. CDR3 DNA: TGCGCCAGCAGCCAAGCAACTGCCGGGAGGGCCCTAGATACGCAGTATTTT. Protein product: CASSQATAGRALDTQYF.